This TCR beta chain was identified in a study of blood T cell repertoires in COVID-19. Study-level background: Donors in the United States, Italy and Spain gave samples during acute or convalescent COVID-19. Sample material is recorded as cDNA or gDNA derived from T cells, B-cell-depleted T cells, or PBMCs.

Only in-frame clones appear in the TCRdb table, and some are missing; sequencing was by immunoSEQ multiplex PCR. This sample has over 110,000 clones, with approximately 89% found just once. Sequences were obtained from peripheral blood. The receptor was isolated from a human donor in a cohort sampled during active COVID-19.

This CDR3 reads CASSVDGSPQETQYF. The CDR3 nucleotides are TGTGCCAGCAGCGTAGATGGTAGTCCTCAAGAGACCCAGTACTTC. The chain links TRBV9 to TRBJ2-5; D is undetermined. The ends were cut back, 0 bases at V and 2 bases at J, with 11 bases in the middle. Germline V gene data show CDR1 as SGDLS and CDR2 as YYNGEE. The CDR3 runs 15 residues.